This TCR beta chain came from a study of T-cell reconstitution after alpha-beta-depleted transplantation in children. Germline V gives CDR1 SGHRS, CDR2 YFSETQ. The CDR3 contains 15 residues. Trimming pared 0 bases from V and 7 bases from J, leaving 14 bases between. This clonotype showed up many times. The authors prepared the TCRbeta library with unique molecular identifiers. TCRdb called the PCR reads again in MiXCR, with one record for every CDR3 protein. Among about 610,000 distinct CDR3 sequences listed, under 12% were seen once. The receptor was derived from a human donor who donated a stem cell graft to a child with acute myeloid leukemia. The chain has TRBV5-1 and TRBJ2-1; possibly TRBD1 for D (5 bases). The sequencing used PBMCs from the stem cell graft donor, collected from the stem cell graft. This CDR3 is CASSLGQGLANEQFF. DNA for the CDR3: TGCGCCAGCAGCTTGGGGCAGGGTTTAGCAAATGAGCAGTTCTTC.